This T cell receptor (beta chain) was observed in a study of blood T cell repertoires in COVID-19. Study-level information: The cDNA or gDNA used as material had been derived from T cells, B-cell-depleted T cells, or PBMCs.

Authors' methods: Cell counts per sample came from amplifying reference gene primers. TCRdb keeps only in-frame clones here, not all; method: immunoSEQ multiplex PCR. Clonal size and the V and J genes are those of that table, whereas D and trimming came from the DNA. The table includes about 200,000 clones, around 85% detected once. The ends were cut back, 3 bases at V and 0 bases at J, with 6 bases in the middle. The CDR3 covers 13 residues. The germline V gene has CDR1 ENHRY and CDR2 SYGVKD. Sequencing input: PBMCs or T cells enriched from blood (not recorded which). This TCR derives from a man between 40 and 49 years old who had recovered from COVID-19. The genes are TRBV10-3 and TRBJ2-7, with unresolved D. For the CDR3, the DNA is TGTGCCATCAGTGAAACAAGCTCCTACGAGCAGTACTTC. Translation gives CAISETSSYEQYF.